This T cell receptor beta chain came from a study of Ad26.COV2.S vaccination and SARS-CoV-2 variants. Study context: Once or twice, 56 days apart, Ad26.COV2.S was delivered intramuscularly.

The CDR3 has 15 residues. In germline, CDR1 is LGHNT, CDR2 FRNRAP. Trimming removed 7 bases at V and 2 bases at J, with 15 bases between. Clones were sequenced by immunoSEQ multiplex PCR, and TCRdb holds only the in-frame ones, with some missing. This sample yields around 310,000 clones, of which about 90% are seen a single time; around 5% belongs to the top ten. Regarding treatment: roughly 19 received Ad26.COV2.S at low or high dose, single or two shots; about five received placebo; per-sample allocation not given. Following the first vaccine or placebo injection, samples were taken on day 63. The chain combines TRBV12-5 with TRBJ1-5, with D possibly TRBD1 on 5 matching bases. The TCR originated in a person aged 18-65 years who received the Ad26.COV2.S COVID-19 vaccine or a placebo. This sample comprised peripheral blood, obtained in a trial of Ad26.COV2.S vaccine versus placebo. The DNA for the CDR3 is TGTGCTAGTGCCTGGGGGGGTGAAGGCAATCAGCCCCAGCATTTT. As protein: CASAWGGEGNQPQHF.